Listed here are 26 T cell receptor beta chains from one sample, sequenced in a study of T cell changes during pregnancy in multiple sclerosis. Generated by immunoSEQ multiplex PCR, the TCRdb table keeps only in-frame clones and is missing some. The sample gives 20,000 to 25,000 clones, approximately 86% of which show up once; 15% to 19% is in the top ten. Sequences were derived from CD8+ T cells from peripheral blood mononuclear cells, sampled in the first trimester of pregnancy. Source of these receptors: a female donor in good health, enrolled as a control in a pregnancy study.

The chain links TRBV6-5 to TRBJ2-7; 8 bases map to TRBD2. In germline, CDR1 is MNHEY, CDR2 SVGAGI. The CDR3 has 16 amino acids. J gave up 0 bases and V 0 bases, and 4 bases lay outside the gene matches. In nucleotides, the CDR3 is TGTGCCAGCAGTTACTCGACTAGCGATAGCTCCTACGAGCAGTACTTC. Amino acids: CASSYSTSDSSYEQYF.

The CDR3 here is CASIPGNKREGETQYF. CDR3 sequence (DNA): TGTGCCAGCATCCCAGGCAACAAGCGGGAGGGAGAGACCCAGTACTTC. The chain employs TRBV28 and TRBJ2-5, with TRBD2 identical over 10 bases. The trim removed 7 bases at V and 4 bases at J, leaving 12 bases unmatched. This CDR3 is 16 amino acids long. Per germline, CDR1 MDHEN and CDR2 SYDVKM.

J is TRBJ2-2 and V is TRBV2; D might be TRBD2 (5 bases). The CDR3 is 16 amino acids. Germline CDR1 reads SNHLY; CDR2 reads FYNNEI. Deletions cut 6 bases from V and 1 base from J, with 15 bases between. CDR3 sequence: CASSKDGLLNTGELFF. CDR3 nucleotides: TGTGCCAGCAGCAAAGATGGACTGTTGAACACCGGGGAGCTGTTTTTT.

This clone was seen only once. CDR3 in amino acids: CASIGTGLTEAFF. Written as DNA, the CDR3 is TGTGCCAGCATCGGGACAGGCCTCACTGAAGCTTTCTTT. This chain uses TRBV6-1 with TRBJ1-1, with TRBD1 identical over 8 bases. V shed 7 bases and J 4 bases; nucleotides not matched to a gene: 5. Per germline, CDR1 MNHNS and CDR2 SASEGT. The CDR3 runs to 13 residues.

The V call is TRBV11-3, the J call TRBJ2-2, with 8 bases fitting TRBD1. The V gene's germline CDR1 is SGHNT and CDR2 YENEEA. J lost 8 bases, V lost 1 base, and 9 bases had no gene match. The CDR3 is made up of 16 amino acids. The CDR3 sequence: CASSLVPGGAIGELFF. DNA for the CDR3: TGTGCCAGCAGCTTAGTCCCAGGGGGCGCAATAGGGGAGCTGTTTTTT.

A note on this clone: An end of the junction does not agree with germline; a read error may underlie this. Other DNA sequences in the sample encode the same CDR3. V and J are TRBV13 and TRBJ2-7; D not certain. Germline CDR1 is PRHDT and CDR2 is FYEKMQ (reference sequence). This CDR3 is 13 amino acids long. Here the CDR3 DNA reads TGTGCCAGCAGCGAAGGCGGTGGGTACGAGCAGTACTTT. Translating it yields CASSEGGGYEQYF.

The chain links TRBV4-2 to TRBJ1-2; TRBD1 matches at 10 bases. The germline V gene has CDR1 LGHNA and CDR2 YNFKEQ. V was clipped by 1 base and J by 3 bases; unmatched bases: 2. The CDR3 extends over 15 amino acids. The CDR3 DNA is TGTGCCAGCAGCCAAGGGACAGGGGGAGACTATGGCTACACCTTC. This gives the protein CASSQGTGGDYGYTF.

The rearrangement joins TRBV11-1 to TRBJ1-1; 8 bases map to TRBD1. The V and J ends lost 3 bases and 0 bases, in that order; junction bases with no gene match: 12. CDR3 length equals 18 residues. In germline, CDR1 is SGHAT, CDR2 FQDESV (reference sequence). The CDR3 here is CASSFSSGQVIMNTEAFF. The CDR3 bases are TGTGCCAGCAGCTTTTCGTCGGGACAGGTGATTATGAACACTGAAGCTTTCTTT.

This rearrangement joins TRBV13 to TRBJ2-2; 11 bases fit TRBD1. This CDR3 comprises 16 residues. V was clipped by 3 bases and J by 0 bases; unmatched bases: 0. Germline CDR1 reads PRHDT; CDR2 reads FYEKMQ (reference sequence). This CDR3 reads CASSLGQGANTGELFF. The CDR3 nucleotides are TGTGCCAGCAGCTTGGGACAGGGGGCGAACACCGGGGAGCTGTTTTTT.

V is TRBV7-9 and J is TRBJ2-3; maybe TRBD2 (5 bases). Trimming removed 7 bases from V and 1 base from J, with 9 bases in between. Germline CDR1 SEHNR, CDR2 FQNEAQ (reference sequence). This CDR3 has 13 residues. This CDR3 is CASTDGGTDTQYF. In DNA form, the CDR3 reads TGTGCCAGCACCGACGGGGGCACAGATACGCAGTATTTT.

This clone was detected once. This rearrangement joins TRBV7-2 to TRBJ1-1, with 9 bases lining up with TRBD1. Germline-derived CDR1 and CDR2 are SGHTA and FQGNSA. The J segment lost 0 bases and the V segment lost 4 bases, leaving 3 bases of the junction unmatched. The CDR3 totals 15 residues. In DNA form, the CDR3 reads TGTGCCAGCAGCTGGGGACAGGGATTGAACACTGAAGCTTTCTTT. Its translation: CASSWGQGLNTEAFF.

V and J are TRBV11-3 and TRBJ2-5, with D possibly matching TRBD2 (7 bases). The CDR3 runs to 13 residues. Between the trimmed V and J ends, which lost 5 bases and 2 bases, there was a span of 9 bases. Germline-derived CDR1 and CDR2 are SGHNT and YENEEA. The CDR3 loop reads CASSEGGQETQYF. CDR3 in DNA: TGTGCCAGCAGCGAGGGGGGGCAAGAGACCCAGTACTTC.

This chain uses TRBV5-1 with TRBJ1-5, with 8 bases identical to TRBD1. V lost 5 bases, J lost 7 bases, and 8 bases stayed unmatched. The germline CDR1 and CDR2 sequences are SGHRS and YFSETQ. The CDR3 covers 14 residues. The CDR3 spells CASSPGRGRQPQHF. The CDR3 bases are TGCGCCAGCAGTCCCGGCAGGGGGCGGCAGCCCCAGCATTTT. Supplemented by reference TRBV5-1 and TRBJ1-5, the full variable domain reads KAGVTQTPRYLIKTRGQQVTLSCSPISGHRSVSWYQQTPGQGLQFLFEYFSETQRNKGNFPGRFSGRQFSNSRSEMNVSTLELGDSALYLCASSPGRGRQPQHFGDGTRLSIL.

The chain links TRBV5-5 to TRBJ1-5; maybe TRBD1 (5 bases). This CDR3 is 15 amino acids long. Trimming removed 1 base from V and 4 bases from J, with 12 bases in between. CDR1 and CDR2 (germline): SGHKS, YYEKEE (reference sequence). The CDR3 protein is CASSLYRQGNQPQHF. Here the CDR3 DNA reads TGTGCCAGCAGCTTGTATCGTCAGGGAAATCAGCCCCAGCATTTT.

The table lists this clone with a count of one. This rearrangement joins TRBV10-1 to TRBJ2-1, with TRBD2 as a possible D gene (5 bases). The CDR3 spans 16 residues. Germline V gives CDR1 WNHNN, CDR2 SYGVQD (reference sequence). V lost 4 bases to trimming and J lost 0 bases, with 13 bases between them. Here the CDR3 DNA reads TGCGCCAGCAGTGCCACGGGGAGCGGCTCCTACAATGAGCAGTTCTTC. Translated: CASSATGSGSYNEQFF.

The CDR3 nucleotides are TGTGCCAGCAGCATCCCCAGGGGAAATGAGCAGTTCTTC. It codes for CASSIPRGNEQFF. V gene TRBV9 combines with J gene TRBJ2-1; a weak D match, TRBD1 (6 bases). This CDR3 has 13 residues. V lost 4 bases and J 7 bases, leaving 12 bases between the germline ends. In germline, CDR1 is SGDLS, CDR2 YYNGEE. Drawing the rest from reference TRBV9 and TRBJ2-1, the complete variable domain is DSGVTQTPKHLITATGQRVTLRCSPRSGDLSVYWYQQSLDQGLQFLIQYYNGEERAKGNILERFSAQQFPDLHSELNLSSLELGDSALYFCASSIPRGNEQFFGPGTRLTVL.

This clone was recorded a few times. V gene TRBV9 combines with J gene TRBJ1-1; 7 bases line up with TRBD1. The germline V gene encodes CDR1 SGDLS and CDR2 YYNGEE. The CDR3 contains 14 residues. V lost 5 bases, J lost 5 bases, and 9 bases stayed unmatched. The CDR3 DNA follows: TGTGCCAGCAGAGGGAACAGGGGAAGGACTGAAGCTTTCTTT. It codes for CASRGNRGRTEAFF.

This clone rates as large (0.1 to 1%). V usage is TRBV7-9 and J usage is TRBJ2-5, with TRBD1 matching 7 bases. Unmatched junction bases numbered 7, after V lost 11 bases and J lost 1 base. Germline CDR1 and CDR2: SEHNR and FQNEAQ (reference sequence). This CDR3 contains 13 residues. The DNA for the CDR3 is TGTGCCGGAGACAGGGCCATCCAAGAGACCCAGTACTTC. This encodes CAGDRAIQETQYF.

CDR3 protein: CASSHLSREGPGVRNEQFF. Written as DNA, the CDR3 is TGTGCCAGCAGCCACCTCTCGCGGGAGGGCCCCGGTGTTCGGAATGAGCAGTTCTTC. The J gene is TRBJ2-1, the V gene TRBV27; 9 positions match TRBD2. Losses at the gene ends were 6 bases for V and 7 bases for J; bases not matched to a gene: 22. Germline V gene lookup returns CDR1 MNHEY and CDR2 SMNVEV (reference sequence). This CDR3 comprises 19 residues.

The gene calls are TRBV11-2 and TRBJ2-5, with D possibly TRBD1 on 6 matching bases. Germline V CDR1 and CDR2: SGHAT, FQNNGV. The CDR3 length is 14 residues. Trimming removed 6 bases from V and 5 bases from J, with 16 bases in between. The CDR3 spells CASRRSQGSETQYF. CDR3 DNA sequence: TGTGCCAGCAGGCGGTCGCAGGGGTCGGAGACCCAGTACTTC.

The V gene is TRBV7-9, the J gene TRBJ2-6, with 7 bases aligning to TRBD2. In germline, CDR1 is SEHNR, CDR2 FQNEAQ (reference sequence). There are 14 residues in the CDR3. V lost 7 bases and J lost 4; bases outside the gene matches: 4. DNA for the CDR3: TGTGCCAGCACCGCGGGGGAAGGGGCCAACGTCCTGACTTTC. Protein: CASTAGEGANVLTF.

This clone showed up just a few times. The rearrangement joins TRBV19 to TRBJ2-7; 14 nucleotides match TRBD2. J was trimmed by 7 bases and V by 8 bases; bases with no gene match: 19. The CDR3 extends over 18 amino acids. Germline V CDR1 and CDR2: LNHDA, SQIVND (reference sequence). CDR3 bases: TGTGCCAGTGCCCCAAGGGGGACTAGCGGGAGTAATATACGGGAGCAGTACTTC. As protein: CASAPRGTSGSNIREQYF.

This chain joins TRBV7-9 and TRBJ2-2, with a tentative D call TRBD1 (5 bases). V was clipped by 3 bases and J by 6 bases, with 8 bases between them. There are 13 residues in the CDR3. Germline-derived CDR1 and CDR2 are SEHNR and FQNEAQ (reference sequence). As DNA, the CDR3 is TGTGCCAGCAGCTTGGGGCTCCCCGGGGAGCTGTTTTTT. Amino acid sequence: CASSLGLPGELFF. The variable domain in full, completed from reference TRBV7-9 and TRBJ2-2, reads DTGVSQNPRHKITKRGQNVTFRCDPISEHNRLYWYRQTLGQGPEFLTYFQNEAQLEKSRLLSDRFSAERPKGSFSTLEIQRTEQGDSAMYLCASSLGLPGELFFGEGSRLTVL.

A few counts support this clone. The J gene is TRBJ1-2, the V gene TRBV7-6; no definite D call. The CDR3 contains 13 residues. Germline CDR1 is SGHVS and CDR2 is FNYEAQ. V lost 1 base, J lost 4 bases, and 7 bases lay in between. CDR3 DNA: TGTGCCAGCAGCTTAGGTCCTACCTATGGCTACACCTTC. As protein: CASSLGPTYGYTF.

This sequence joins TRBV28 and TRBJ2-7; 7 nucleotides align to TRBD2. Germline lookup yields CDR1 MDHEN and CDR2 SYDVKM. J was trimmed by 0 bases and V by 6 bases; bases with no gene match: 5. This CDR3 comprises 14 residues. The CDR3 region has the DNA TGTGCCAGCAGCCGCACTAGCGTCTCCTACGAGCAGTACTTC. Residues: CASSRTSVSYEQYF.

CDR3 nucleotide sequence: TGTGCCAGCAGCTTATCAGACAGCTCCTATGGCTACACCTTC. Its translation is CASSLSDSSYGYTF. The J gene is TRBJ1-2, the V gene TRBV13; possibly TRBD1 for D (5 bases). The V gene's germline CDR1 is PRHDT and CDR2 FYEKMQ (reference sequence). The CDR3 covers 14 residues. Deletions cut 2 bases from V and 4 bases from J, with 11 bases between.